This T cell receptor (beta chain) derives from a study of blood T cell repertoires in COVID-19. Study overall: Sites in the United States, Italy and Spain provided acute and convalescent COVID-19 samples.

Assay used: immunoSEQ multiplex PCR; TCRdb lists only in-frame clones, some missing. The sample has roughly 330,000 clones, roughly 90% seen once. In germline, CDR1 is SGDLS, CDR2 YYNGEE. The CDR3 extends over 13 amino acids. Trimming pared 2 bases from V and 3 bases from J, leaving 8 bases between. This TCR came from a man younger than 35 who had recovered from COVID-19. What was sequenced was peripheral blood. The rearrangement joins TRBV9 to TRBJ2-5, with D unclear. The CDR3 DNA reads TGTGCCAGCAGCGTCTCCGAGAAAGAGACCCAGTACTTC. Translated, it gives CASSVSEKETQYF.